One and the same sample provided the 27 T cell receptor beta chains below, sequenced in a study of control samples from healthy donors and cancer patients. Assay used: immunoSEQ multiplex PCR; TCRdb lists only in-frame clones, some missing. The repertoire holds some 100,000 clones, with roughly 87% as singletons. Material: blood. The origin of the receptors is a woman aged 50 to 65 in good health.

V and J are TRBV2 and TRBJ2-2, with 10 bases fitting TRBD1. Germline values: CDR1 SNHLY, CDR2 FYNNEI. The CDR3 sequence is 15 residues long. V lost 6 bases and J lost 3; bases outside the gene matches: 4. The CDR3 nucleotides are TGTGCCAGCAGGAAGACAGGGGGCGACACCGGGGAGCTGTTTTTT. It yields the protein CASRKTGGDTGELFF.

The chain links TRBV11-2 to TRBJ2-6; D may be TRBD2 (6 bases). The CDR3 is 18 residues long. V was cut by 5 bases and J by 0 bases, with 17 bases left in between. Germline values: CDR1 SGHAT, CDR2 FQNNGV. The CDR3 loop is CASSPDHLAHSGANVLTF. CDR3 coding DNA: TGTGCCAGCAGCCCAGACCACCTAGCGCACTCTGGGGCCAACGTCCTGACTTTC.

This clone showed up just a few times. The chain uses TRBV5-1 and TRBJ1-1, with D uncertain. The CDR3 extends over 14 amino acids. V was pared by 0 bases and J by 4 bases, with 10 bases between. The germline CDR1 and CDR2 sequences are SGHRS and YFSETQ. CDR3 bases: TGCGCCAGCAGCTTGGAAAGGGTGGGCACTGAAGCTTTCTTT. Residues: CASSLERVGTEAFF.

The chain employs TRBV19 and TRBJ1-5; 8 bases align to TRBD1. J lost 2 bases, V lost 4 bases, and 7 bases had no gene match. The CDR3 runs 16 residues. Germline CDR1 and CDR2: LNHDA and SQIVND (reference sequence). DNA of the CDR3: TGTGCCAGTAGTACCTCCCCGGACAGGGGCAATCAGCCCCAGCATTTT. This sequence encodes CASSTSPDRGNQPQHF.

The chain is built from TRBV4-3 and TRBJ2-1, with D possibly TRBD1 on 6 matching bases. With 3 bases removed from V and 0 bases from J, the gap between germline ends came to 15 bases. The CDR3 covers 17 residues. Germline loops: CDR1 LGHNA, CDR2 YSLEER. CDR3 region: CASSHSTDRPSYNEQFF. DNA for the CDR3: TGCGCCAGCAGCCATTCCACAGACAGGCCCTCCTACAATGAGCAGTTCTTC.

This clone appeared a single time. The rearrangement links TRBV4-2 to TRBJ2-2, with unresolved D. Germline V CDR1 and CDR2: LGHNA, YNFKEQ. The CDR3 is 17 amino acids. V was cut by 1 base and J by 0 bases, with 12 bases left in between. The CDR3 spells CASSQGRDTTNTGELFF. As DNA, the CDR3 is TGTGCCAGCAGCCAAGGAAGGGATACAACGAACACCGGGGAGCTGTTTTTT.

This clone was seen repeatedly, ten times or more. The J gene is TRBJ2-1, the V gene TRBV27; maybe TRBD2 (6 bases). Germline CDR1 MNHEY, CDR2 SMNVEV (reference sequence). The CDR3 sequence is 16 residues long. The V end lost 9 bases, the J end lost 0 bases, and 18 bases lay between the germline ends. The CDR3 is CASLGAAGSSYNEQFF. The DNA of the CDR3 is TGTGCCAGTTTAGGGGCCGCGGGGAGCTCCTACAATGAGCAGTTCTTC.

The chain employs TRBV3-1 (or the pseudogene TRBV3-2) and TRBJ1-2; 9 nucleotides line up with TRBD1. The junction had 9 bases not matched to a gene; V was cut back by 5 bases and J by 8 bases. CDR3 length: 14 amino acids. In germline, CDR1 is LGHDT, CDR2 YNNKEL (reference sequence). DNA for the CDR3: TGTGCCAGCAGCGACAGGGGGTCAGCCACCGGCTACACCTTC. Amino acids: CASSDRGSATGYTF.

This chain joins TRBV10-3 and TRBJ2-7, with 14 nucleotides matching TRBD2. Germline CDR1 and CDR2: ENHRY and SYGVKD. This CDR3 comprises 16 residues. J was trimmed by 4 bases and V by 4 bases; bases with no gene match: 6. Here the CDR3 DNA reads TGTGCCATCAGTGGTACCGGGACTAGCGGGAGATACGAGCAGTACTTC. Its translation is CAISGTGTSGRYEQYF.

This clone was found once. The rearrangement links TRBV18 to TRBJ1-4, with D possibly matching TRBD1 (5 bases). The CDR3 covers 15 residues. Germline CDR1 is KGHSH and CDR2 is LQKENI. The germline V and J ends were trimmed by 3 bases and 2 bases, with 10 bases remaining between them. The CDR3 protein is CASSPTGWTNEKLFF. The CDR3, as DNA: TGTGCCAGCTCACCTACAGGTTGGACTAATGAAAAACTGTTTTTT.

The CDR3 DNA follows: TGTGCCAGCAGAGGGCGGGACCTATACAATGAGCAGTTCTTC. Protein: CASRGRDLYNEQFF. This chain connects TRBV2 to TRBJ2-1; perhaps TRBD2 as D (6 bases). Germline loops: CDR1 SNHLY, CDR2 FYNNEI. Trimming removed 6 bases from V and 4 bases from J, with 13 bases in between. The CDR3 covers 14 residues.

The chain recombines TRBV23-1 with TRBJ2-3; 12 positions match TRBD2. TRBV23-1 falls under the ORF class, with uncertain function. The length of the CDR3 is 18 residues. V was pared by 9 bases and J by 2 bases, with 15 bases of the junction left unmatched. The CDR3 nucleotides read TGCGCCAGAAAAGGGGCTAGCGGGGGGGCCGCGAACACAGATACGCAGTATTTT. It yields the protein CARKGASGGAANTDTQYF.

The chain joins TRBV6-5 to TRBJ1-2; 7 bases match TRBD1. The CDR3 has 12 residues. Germline CDR1 MNHEY, CDR2 SVGAGI. After removal of 10 bases from V and 2 bases from J, the junction contained 4 bases not matched to a gene. CDR3 sequence reads: CATKTGNYGYTF. The CDR3, as DNA: TGTGCCACCAAGACAGGGAACTATGGCTACACCTTC.

This chain joins TRBV10-3 and TRBJ1-2; 7 nucleotides line up with TRBD1. The CDR3 consists of 16 residues. V lost 4 bases to trimming and J lost 0 bases; unmatched junction nucleotides: 8. Germline-derived CDR1 and CDR2 are ENHRY and SYGVKD. CDR3 nucleotides: TGTGCCATCAGTGGGGGGACAGTCGGAACTAACTATGGCTACACCTTC. This codes for CAISGGTVGTNYGYTF.

The V call is TRBV19, the J call TRBJ1-5, with a possible D match to TRBD1 (6 bases). Germline V gives CDR1 LNHDA, CDR2 SQIVND (reference sequence). This CDR3 region has 15 residues. V gave up 2 bases and J gave up 4 bases, with 12 bases separating them. The CDR3, as DNA: TGTGCCAGTAGTATACCCGGGACACCGAATCAGCCCCAGCATTTT. Its protein is CASSIPGTPNQPQHF.

The chain couples TRBV14 to TRBJ2-5; the match to TRBD1 covers 7 bases. Germline lookup yields CDR1 SGHDN and CDR2 FVKESK. V gave up 4 bases and J gave up 3 bases; unmatched junction bases: 5. This CDR3 is 14 amino acids long. CDR3 sequence reads: CASSPGGQKETQYF. CDR3 DNA: TGTGCCAGCAGCCCAGGGGGACAGAAAGAGACCCAGTACTTC.

This sequence joins TRBV19 and TRBJ2-3, with D tentatively TRBD1 (5 bases). CDR1 is LNHDA, CDR2 SQIVND, per germline (reference sequence). The CDR3 loop spans 13 amino acids. V was pared by 5 bases and J by 1 base, with 7 bases between. The CDR3 region is CASSLTGTDTQYF. The DNA for the CDR3 is TGTGCCAGTAGTCTGACAGGCACAGATACGCAGTATTTT.

The gene calls are TRBV7-2 and TRBJ1-2, with 8 bases fitting TRBD1. Germline loops: CDR1 SGHTA, CDR2 FQGNSA. There are 17 residues in the CDR3. V trimming: 1 base; J trimming: 3 bases; junction bases outside the gene matches: 10. CDR3 residues: CASSLVGLDRVDYGYTF. Written as DNA, the CDR3 is TGTGCCAGCAGCTTAGTGGGCTTGGACAGGGTGGACTATGGCTACACCTTC.

J is TRBJ1-1 and V is TRBV5-1; D is uncertain. Per the germline V gene, CDR1 is SGHRS and CDR2 is YFSETQ. The ends were cut back, 4 bases at V and 1 base at J, with 11 bases in the middle. The CDR3 totals 14 residues. As DNA, the CDR3 is TGCGCCAGCAGCCCGGGGTCAGGGAACACTGAAGCTTTCTTT. This codes for CASSPGSGNTEAFF.

This clone was observed once. J is TRBJ1-2 and V is TRBV6-5; 8 nucleotides align to TRBD1. The CDR3 totals 15 residues. CDR1 is MNHEY and CDR2 is SVGAGI in the germline V gene. V lost 4 bases, J lost 5 bases, and 9 bases stayed unmatched. The CDR3 nucleotides are TGTGCCAGCAGTTCCGGGACAGGACGTCGTTATGGCTACACCTTC. It is translated as CASSSGTGRRYGYTF.

This sequence joins TRBV4-1 and TRBJ2-1, with 12 bases that match TRBD2. The CDR3 totals 16 residues. The V and J ends lost 4 bases and 4 bases, in that order; junction bases with no gene match: 5. Germline CDR1 MGHRA, CDR2 YSYEKL. CDR3 DNA: TGCGCCAGCAGCCTCCGGACTAGCGGGATATACAATGAGCAGTTCTTC. It encodes CASSLRTSGIYNEQFF.

The V call is TRBV7-9, the J call TRBJ1-3, with D possibly matching TRBD1 (5 bases). The CDR3 has 14 amino acids. The germline CDR1 and CDR2 sequences are SEHNR and FQNEAQ (reference sequence). Trimming cost V 4 bases and J 4 bases, with 11 bases left between them. This chain's CDR3 is CASSYIRTGNTIYF. CDR3 coding DNA: TGTGCCAGCAGCTACATACGGACAGGAAACACCATATATTTT.

The chain has TRBV24-1 and TRBJ2-2; 9 positions match TRBD1. Germline-derived CDR1 and CDR2 are KGHDR and SFDVKD. J gave up 4 bases and V 5 bases, and 16 bases lay outside the gene matches. This CDR3 region has 19 residues. The CDR3 loop reads CATSGQDRGRSTATGELFF. The DNA for the CDR3 is TGTGCCACCAGTGGACAGGACAGGGGCCGCTCCACGGCCACCGGGGAGCTGTTTTTT.

The chain couples TRBV7-9 to TRBJ1-2; tentatively, D is TRBD1 (5 bases). V dropped 5 bases and J dropped 2 bases, with 12 bases sitting between them. Germline CDR1 SEHNR, CDR2 FQNEAQ (reference sequence). CDR3 length equals 14 residues. CDR3 amino acids: CASSLTGLNYGYTF. CDR3 nucleotides: TGTGCCAGCAGCCTGACGGGACTCAACTATGGCTACACCTTC.

The V gene is TRBV5-1, the J gene TRBJ2-3; 9 nucleotides align to TRBD2. The V gene's germline CDR1 is SGHRS and CDR2 YFSETQ. V was clipped by 1 base and J by 2 bases; unmatched bases: 5. This CDR3 is 16 amino acids long. This CDR3 reads CASSLRLAGPTDTQYF. In DNA, the CDR3 is TGCGCCAGCAGCTTGAGGCTAGCGGGGCCCACAGATACGCAGTATTTT. The full variable domain, with the rest looked up from reference TRBV5-1 and TRBJ2-3, is KAGVTQTPRYLIKTRGQQVTLSCSPISGHRSVSWYQQTPGQGLQFLFEYFSETQRNKGNFPGRFSGRQFSNSRSEMNVSTLELGDSALYLCASSLRLAGPTDTQYFGPGTRLTVL.

The V and J genes are TRBV7-2 and TRBJ1-3; perhaps TRBD1 as D (5 bases). Trimming pared 4 bases from V and 4 bases from J, leaving 14 bases between. In germline, CDR1 is SGHTA, CDR2 FQGNSA. The CDR3 extends over 15 amino acids. CDR3 in DNA: TGTGCCAGCAGCTCCCCGGGACGTTCGGGAAACACCATATATTTT. The encoded protein is CASSSPGRSGNTIYF.

CDR3 residues: CASSQGAYWGFRYEQYF. The CDR3 coding sequence is TGTGCCAGCAGCCAAGGCGCGTATTGGGGTTTTCGCTACGAGCAGTACTTC. The chain couples TRBV3-1 (or the pseudogene TRBV3-2) to TRBJ2-7; no definite D call. The CDR3 is 17 residues long. Trimming removed 1 base from V and 3 bases from J, with 19 bases in between. Germline V gene data show CDR1 as LGHDT and CDR2 as YNNKEL (reference sequence).